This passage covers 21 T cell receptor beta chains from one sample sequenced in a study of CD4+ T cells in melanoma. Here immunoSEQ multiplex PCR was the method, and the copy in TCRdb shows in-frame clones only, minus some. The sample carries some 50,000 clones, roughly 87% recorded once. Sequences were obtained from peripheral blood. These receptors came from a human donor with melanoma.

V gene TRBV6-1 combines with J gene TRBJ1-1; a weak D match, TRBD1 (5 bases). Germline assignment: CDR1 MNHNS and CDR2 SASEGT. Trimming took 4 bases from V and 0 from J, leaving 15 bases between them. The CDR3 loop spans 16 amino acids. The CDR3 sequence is CASSGLGDYMNTEAFF. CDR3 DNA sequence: TGTGCCAGCAGTGGGCTCGGGGACTACATGAACACTGAAGCTTTCTTT.

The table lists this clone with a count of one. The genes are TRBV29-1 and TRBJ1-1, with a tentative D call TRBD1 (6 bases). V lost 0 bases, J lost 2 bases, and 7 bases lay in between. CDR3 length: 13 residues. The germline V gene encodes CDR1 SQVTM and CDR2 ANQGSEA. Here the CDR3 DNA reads TGCAGCGTTGAAGAACAGGGAAACACTGAAGCTTTCTTT. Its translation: CSVEEQGNTEAFF.

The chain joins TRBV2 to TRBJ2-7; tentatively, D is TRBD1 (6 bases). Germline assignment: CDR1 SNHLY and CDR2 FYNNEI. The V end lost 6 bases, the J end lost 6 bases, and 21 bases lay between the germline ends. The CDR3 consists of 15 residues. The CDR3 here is CASRNRASSLPEQYF. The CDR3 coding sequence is TGTGCCAGCAGAAACAGGGCCAGCAGTTTGCCCGAGCAGTACTTC.

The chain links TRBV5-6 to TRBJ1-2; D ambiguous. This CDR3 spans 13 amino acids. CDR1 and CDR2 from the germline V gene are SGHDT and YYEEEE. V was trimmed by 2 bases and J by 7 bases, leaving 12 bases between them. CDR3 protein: CASSFTLTGGYTF. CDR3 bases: TGTGCCAGCAGCTTTACCCTGACCGGTGGCTACACCTTC.

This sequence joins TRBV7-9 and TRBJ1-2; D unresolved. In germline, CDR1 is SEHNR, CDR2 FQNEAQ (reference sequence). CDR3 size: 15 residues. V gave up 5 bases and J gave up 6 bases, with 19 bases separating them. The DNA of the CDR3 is TGTGCCAGCAGCCTCACCCATCAGGAGTCGGATGGCTACACCTTC. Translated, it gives CASSLTHQESDGYTF. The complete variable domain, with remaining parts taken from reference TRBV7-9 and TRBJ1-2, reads DTGVSQNPRHKITKRGQNVTFRCDPISEHNRLYWYRQTLGQGPEFLTYFQNEAQLEKSRLLSDRFSAERPKGSFSTLEIQRTEQGDSAMYLCASSLTHQESDGYTFGSGTRLTVV.

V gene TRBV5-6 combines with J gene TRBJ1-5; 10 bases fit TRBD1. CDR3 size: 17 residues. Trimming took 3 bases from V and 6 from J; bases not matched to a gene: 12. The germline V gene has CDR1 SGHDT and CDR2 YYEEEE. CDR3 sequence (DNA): TGTGCCAGCAGCTCCCGGACAGGGGGAGGCGTCGGTCAGCCCCAGCATTTT. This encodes CASSSRTGGGVGQPQHF. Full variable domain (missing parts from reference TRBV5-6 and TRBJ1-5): DAGVTQSPTHLIKTRGQQVTLRCSPKSGHDTVSWYQQALGQGPQFIFQYYEEEERQRGNFPDRFSGHQFPNYSSELNVNALLLGDSALYLCASSSRTGGGVGQPQHFGDGTRLSIL.

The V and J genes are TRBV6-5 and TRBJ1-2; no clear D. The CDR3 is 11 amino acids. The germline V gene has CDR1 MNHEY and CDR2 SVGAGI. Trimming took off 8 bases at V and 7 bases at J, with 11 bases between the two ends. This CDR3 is CASRHNLGYTF. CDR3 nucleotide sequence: TGTGCCAGCCGACACAACCTTGGCTACACCTTC.

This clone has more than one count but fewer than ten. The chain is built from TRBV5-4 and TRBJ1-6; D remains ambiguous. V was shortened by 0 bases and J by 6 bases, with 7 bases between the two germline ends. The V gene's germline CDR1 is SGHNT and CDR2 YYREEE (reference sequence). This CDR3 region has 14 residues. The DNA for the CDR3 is TGTGCCAGCAGCTTGGACGCCACTAATTCACCCCTCCACTTT. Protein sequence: CASSLDATNSPLHF.

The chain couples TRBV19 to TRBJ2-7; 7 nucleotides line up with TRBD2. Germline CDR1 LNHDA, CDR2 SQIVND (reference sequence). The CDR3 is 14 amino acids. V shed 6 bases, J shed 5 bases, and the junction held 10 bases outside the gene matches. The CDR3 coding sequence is TGTGCCAGTAGCGCCGGGGGGAAGCATAACGAGCAGTACTTC. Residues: CASSAGGKHNEQYF.

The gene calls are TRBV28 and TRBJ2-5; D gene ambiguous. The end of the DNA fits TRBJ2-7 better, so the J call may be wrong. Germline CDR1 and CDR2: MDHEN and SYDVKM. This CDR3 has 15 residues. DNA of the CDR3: TGTGCCAGCAGTAACCGGCTGGGGAACGCCTACGAGCAGTACTTC. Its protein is CASSNRLGNAYEQYF.

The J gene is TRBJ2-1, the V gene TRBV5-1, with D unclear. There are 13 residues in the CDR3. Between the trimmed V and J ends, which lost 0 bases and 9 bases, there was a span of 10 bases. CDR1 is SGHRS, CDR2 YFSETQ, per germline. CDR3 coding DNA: TGCGCCAGCAGCTTGGATGGTTTGGGTGAGCAGTTCTTC. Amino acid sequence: CASSLDGLGEQFF.

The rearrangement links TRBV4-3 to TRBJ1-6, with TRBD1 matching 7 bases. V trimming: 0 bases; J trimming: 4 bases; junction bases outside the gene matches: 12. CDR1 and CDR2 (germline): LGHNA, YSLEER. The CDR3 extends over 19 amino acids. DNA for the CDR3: TGCGCCAGCAGCCAAGATCCAGGGGCCGGGACAGCATATAATTCACCCCTCCACTTT. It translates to CASSQDPGAGTAYNSPLHF.

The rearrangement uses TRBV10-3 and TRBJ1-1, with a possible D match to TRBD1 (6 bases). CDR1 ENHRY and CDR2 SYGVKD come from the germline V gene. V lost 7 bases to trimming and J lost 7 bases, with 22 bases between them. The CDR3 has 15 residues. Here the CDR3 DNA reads TGTGCCATCAAGCGAAGGGGGTCCGACCTCAATGAAGCTTTCTTT. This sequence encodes CAIKRRGSDLNEAFF.

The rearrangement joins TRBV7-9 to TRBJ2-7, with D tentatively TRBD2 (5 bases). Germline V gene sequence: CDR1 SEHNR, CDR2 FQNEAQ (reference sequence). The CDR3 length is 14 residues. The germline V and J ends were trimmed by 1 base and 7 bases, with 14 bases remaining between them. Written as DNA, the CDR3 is TGTGCCAGCAGCTTAGATTGGCACCCGGGGGAGCAGTACTTC. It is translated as CASSLDWHPGEQYF. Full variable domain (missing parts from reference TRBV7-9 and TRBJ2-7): DTGVSQNPRHKITKRGQNVTFRCDPISEHNRLYWYRQTLGQGPEFLTYFQNEAQLEKSRLLSDRFSAERPKGSFSTLEIQRTEQGDSAMYLCASSLDWHPGEQYFGPGTRLTVT.

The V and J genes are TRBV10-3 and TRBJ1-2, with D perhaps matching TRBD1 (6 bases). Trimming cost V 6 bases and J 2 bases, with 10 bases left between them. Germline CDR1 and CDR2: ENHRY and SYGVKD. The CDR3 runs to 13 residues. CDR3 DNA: TGTGCCATCAGAGGCCAGGGGAACTATGGCTACACCTTC. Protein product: CAIRGQGNYGYTF.

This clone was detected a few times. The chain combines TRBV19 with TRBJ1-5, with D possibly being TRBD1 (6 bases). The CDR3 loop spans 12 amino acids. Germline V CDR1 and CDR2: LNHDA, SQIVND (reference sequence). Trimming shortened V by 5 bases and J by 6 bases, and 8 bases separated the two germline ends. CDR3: CASSWGAQPQHF. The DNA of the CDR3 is TGTGCCAGTAGTTGGGGGGCTCAGCCCCAGCATTTT.

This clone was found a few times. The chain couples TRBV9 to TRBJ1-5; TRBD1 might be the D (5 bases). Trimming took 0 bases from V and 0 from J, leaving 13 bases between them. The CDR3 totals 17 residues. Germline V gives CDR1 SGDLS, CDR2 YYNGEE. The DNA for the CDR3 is TGTGCCAGCAGCGTAGCCCGGGGGGGGGTTAGCAATCAGCCCCAGCATTTT. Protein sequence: CASSVARGGVSNQPQHF.

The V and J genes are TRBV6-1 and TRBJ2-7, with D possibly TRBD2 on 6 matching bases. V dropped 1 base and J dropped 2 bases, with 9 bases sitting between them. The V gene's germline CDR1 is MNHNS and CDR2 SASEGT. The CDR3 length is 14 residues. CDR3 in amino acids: CASSEEGGPYEQYF. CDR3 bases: TGTGCCAGCAGTGAAGAGGGAGGCCCCTACGAGCAGTACTTC.

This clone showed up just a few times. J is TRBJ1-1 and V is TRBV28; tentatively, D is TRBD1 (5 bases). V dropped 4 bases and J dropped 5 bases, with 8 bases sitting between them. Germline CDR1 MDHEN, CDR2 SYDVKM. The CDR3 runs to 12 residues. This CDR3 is CASSYGGTEAFF. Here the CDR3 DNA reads TGTGCCAGCAGTTACGGGGGGACTGAAGCTTTCTTT.

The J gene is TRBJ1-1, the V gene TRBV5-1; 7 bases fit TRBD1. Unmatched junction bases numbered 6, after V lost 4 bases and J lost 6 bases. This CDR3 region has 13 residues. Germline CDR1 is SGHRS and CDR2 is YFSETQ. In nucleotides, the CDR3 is TGCGCCAGCAGCCAAAAGACAGGGTCTGAAGCTTTCTTT. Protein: CASSQKTGSEAFF.

CDR3 DNA: TGTGCTAGTGGTTTGGGGCGTCCTCCTGATACGCAGTATTTT. Encoded protein: CASGLGRPPDTQYF. The chain employs TRBV12-5 and TRBJ2-3; unclear D gene. This CDR3 has 14 residues. Germline-derived CDR1 and CDR2 are LGHNT and FRNRAP. Trimming left V 1 base short and J 6 bases short, with 11 bases between.